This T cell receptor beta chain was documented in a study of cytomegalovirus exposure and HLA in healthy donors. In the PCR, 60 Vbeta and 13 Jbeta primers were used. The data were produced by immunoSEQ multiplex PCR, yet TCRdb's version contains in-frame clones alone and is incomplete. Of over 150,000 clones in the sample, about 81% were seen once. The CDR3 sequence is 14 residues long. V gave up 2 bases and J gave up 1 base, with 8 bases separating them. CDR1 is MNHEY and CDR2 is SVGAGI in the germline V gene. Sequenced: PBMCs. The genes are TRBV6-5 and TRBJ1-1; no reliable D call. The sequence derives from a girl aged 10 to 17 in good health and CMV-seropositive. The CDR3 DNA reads TGTGCCAGCAGTTACGGGTGGGCGAACACTGAAGCTTTCTTT. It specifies CASSYGWANTEAFF.